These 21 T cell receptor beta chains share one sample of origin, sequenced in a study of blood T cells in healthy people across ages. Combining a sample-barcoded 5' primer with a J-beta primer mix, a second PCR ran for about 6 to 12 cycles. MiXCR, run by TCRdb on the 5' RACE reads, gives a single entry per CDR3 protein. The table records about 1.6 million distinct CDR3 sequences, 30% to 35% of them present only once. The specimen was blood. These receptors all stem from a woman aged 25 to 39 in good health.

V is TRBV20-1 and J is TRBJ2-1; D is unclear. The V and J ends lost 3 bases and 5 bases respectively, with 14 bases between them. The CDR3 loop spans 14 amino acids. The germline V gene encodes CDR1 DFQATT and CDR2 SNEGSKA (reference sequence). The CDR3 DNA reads TGCAGTGCTAGCAGGCCCCTATTCCACAATGAGCAGTTCTTC. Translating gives CSASRPLFHNEQFF.

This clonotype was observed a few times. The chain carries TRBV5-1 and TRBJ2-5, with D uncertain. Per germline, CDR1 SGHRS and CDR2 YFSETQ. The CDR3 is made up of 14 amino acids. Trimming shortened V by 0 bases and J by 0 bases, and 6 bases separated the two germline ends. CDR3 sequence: CASSLGTYQETQYF. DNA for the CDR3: TGCGCCAGCAGCTTGGGAACGTACCAAGAGACCCAGTACTTC.

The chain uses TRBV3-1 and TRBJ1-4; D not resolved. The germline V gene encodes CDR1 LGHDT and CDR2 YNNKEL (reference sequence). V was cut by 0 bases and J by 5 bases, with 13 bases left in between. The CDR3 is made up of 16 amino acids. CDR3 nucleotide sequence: TGTGCCAGCAGCCAAGAAATGGAGACGGTAAATGAAAAACTGTTTTTT. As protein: CASSQEMETVNEKLFF.

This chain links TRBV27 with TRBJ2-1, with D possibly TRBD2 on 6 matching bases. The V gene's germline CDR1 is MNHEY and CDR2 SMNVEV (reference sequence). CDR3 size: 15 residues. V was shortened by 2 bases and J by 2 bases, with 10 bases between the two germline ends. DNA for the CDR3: TGTGCCAGCAGTTTAGTAGCGGTCCCCTACAATGAGCAGTTCTTC. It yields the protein CASSLVAVPYNEQFF.

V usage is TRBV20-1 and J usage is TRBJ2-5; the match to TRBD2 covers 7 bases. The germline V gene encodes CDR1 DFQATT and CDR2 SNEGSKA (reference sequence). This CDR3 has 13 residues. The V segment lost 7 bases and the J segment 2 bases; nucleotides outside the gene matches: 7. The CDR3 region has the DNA TGCAGTGGGGGACGGGGGGTGCAAGAGACCCAGTACTTC. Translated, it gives CSGGRGVQETQYF.

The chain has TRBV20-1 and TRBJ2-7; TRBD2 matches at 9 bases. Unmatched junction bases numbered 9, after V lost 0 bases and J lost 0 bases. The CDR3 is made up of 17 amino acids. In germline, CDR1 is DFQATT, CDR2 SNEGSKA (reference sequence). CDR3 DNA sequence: TGCAGTGCTAGAGATGTTAGCGGGGGTAAAAGCTCCTACGAGCAGTACTTC. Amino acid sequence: CSARDVSGGKSSYEQYF.

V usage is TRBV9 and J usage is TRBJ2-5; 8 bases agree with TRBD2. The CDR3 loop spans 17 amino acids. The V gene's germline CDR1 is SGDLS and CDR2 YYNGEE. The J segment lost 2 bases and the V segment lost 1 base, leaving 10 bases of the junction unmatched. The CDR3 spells CASSVLGTSGGQETQYF. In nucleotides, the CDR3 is TGTGCCAGCAGCGTACTTGGGACGAGCGGGGGACAAGAGACCCAGTACTTC.

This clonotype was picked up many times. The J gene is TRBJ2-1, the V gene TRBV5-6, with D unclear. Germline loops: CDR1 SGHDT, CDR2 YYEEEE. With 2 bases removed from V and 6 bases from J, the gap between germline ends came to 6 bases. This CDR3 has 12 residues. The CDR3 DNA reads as TGTGCCAGCAGCTTAGCGATCAATGAGCAGTTCTTC. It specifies CASSLAINEQFF.

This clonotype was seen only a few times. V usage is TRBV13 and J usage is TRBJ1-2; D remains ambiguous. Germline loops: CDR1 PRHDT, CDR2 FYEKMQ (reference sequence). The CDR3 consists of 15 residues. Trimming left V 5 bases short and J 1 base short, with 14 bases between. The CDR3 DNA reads TGTGCCAGCAGCCAGCTGGGAACAGATAACTATGGCTACACCTTC. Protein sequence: CASSQLGTDNYGYTF.

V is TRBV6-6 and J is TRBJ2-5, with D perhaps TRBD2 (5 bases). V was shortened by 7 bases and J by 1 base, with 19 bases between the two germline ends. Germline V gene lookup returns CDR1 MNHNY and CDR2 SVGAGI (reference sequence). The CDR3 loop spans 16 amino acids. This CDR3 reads CASTLRVARPQETQYF. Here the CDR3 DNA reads TGTGCCAGCACCCTCCGGGTAGCGCGACCCCAAGAGACCCAGTACTTC.

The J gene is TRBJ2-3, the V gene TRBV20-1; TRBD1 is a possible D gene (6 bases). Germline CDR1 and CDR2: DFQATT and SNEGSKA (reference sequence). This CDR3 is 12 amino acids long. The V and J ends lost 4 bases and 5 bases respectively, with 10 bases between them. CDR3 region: CSATRQEDTQYF. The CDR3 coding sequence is TGCAGTGCTACCCGACAGGAAGATACGCAGTATTTT.

The CDR3 DNA is TGCGCCAGCAGCACGGACCCTTCCTCCAGAGAGACCCAGTACTTC. As protein: CASSTDPSSRETQYF. This chain connects TRBV5-1 to TRBJ2-7; D uncertain. The J call is in doubt because the DNA end fits TRBJ2-5 better. There are 15 residues in the CDR3. Germline lookup yields CDR1 SGHRS and CDR2 YFSETQ.

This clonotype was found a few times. CDR3 sequence: CSPAAMNTEAFF. CDR3 DNA: TGCAGCCCCGCGGCTATGAACACTGAAGCTTTCTTT. The chain recombines TRBV29-1 with TRBJ1-1; D is ambiguous. The CDR3 is made up of 12 amino acids. V dropped 8 bases and J dropped 0 bases, with 10 bases sitting between them. In germline, CDR1 is SQVTM, CDR2 ANQGSEA.

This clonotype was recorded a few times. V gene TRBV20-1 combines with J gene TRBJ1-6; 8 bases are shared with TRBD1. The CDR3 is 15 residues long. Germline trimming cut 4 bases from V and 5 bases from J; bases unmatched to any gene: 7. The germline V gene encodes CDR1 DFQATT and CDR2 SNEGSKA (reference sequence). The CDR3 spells CSATTGGWDNSPLHF. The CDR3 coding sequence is TGCAGTGCTACAACAGGGGGTTGGGATAATTCACCCCTCCACTTT.

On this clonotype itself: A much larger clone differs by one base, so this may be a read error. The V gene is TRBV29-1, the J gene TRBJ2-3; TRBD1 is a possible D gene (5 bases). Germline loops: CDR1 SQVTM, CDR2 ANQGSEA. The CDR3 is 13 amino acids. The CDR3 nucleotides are TGCAGCGTGACAGTCCGGGTGGCAGATGCGCAGTATTTT. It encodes CSVTVRVADAQYF.

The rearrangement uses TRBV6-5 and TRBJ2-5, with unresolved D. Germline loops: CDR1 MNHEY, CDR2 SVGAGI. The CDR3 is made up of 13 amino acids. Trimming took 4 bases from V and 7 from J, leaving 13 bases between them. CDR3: CASSFDLKGTQYF. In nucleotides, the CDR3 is TGTGCCAGCAGTTTCGACCTTAAGGGGACCCAGTACTTC.

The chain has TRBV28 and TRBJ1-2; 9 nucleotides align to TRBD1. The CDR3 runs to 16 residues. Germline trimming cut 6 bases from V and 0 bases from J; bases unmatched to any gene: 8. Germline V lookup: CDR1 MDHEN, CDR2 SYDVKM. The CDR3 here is CASRPPRDRANYGYTF. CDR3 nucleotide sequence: TGTGCCAGCAGACCCCCACGGGACAGGGCTAACTATGGCTACACCTTC.

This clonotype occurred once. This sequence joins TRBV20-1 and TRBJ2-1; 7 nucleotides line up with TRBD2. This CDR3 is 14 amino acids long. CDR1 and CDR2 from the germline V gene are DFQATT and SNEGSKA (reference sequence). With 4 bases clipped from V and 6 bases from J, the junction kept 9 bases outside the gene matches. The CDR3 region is CSAKLSGTCNEQFF. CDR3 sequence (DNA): TGCAGTGCTAAGCTAAGCGGGACTTGCAATGAGCAGTTCTTC.

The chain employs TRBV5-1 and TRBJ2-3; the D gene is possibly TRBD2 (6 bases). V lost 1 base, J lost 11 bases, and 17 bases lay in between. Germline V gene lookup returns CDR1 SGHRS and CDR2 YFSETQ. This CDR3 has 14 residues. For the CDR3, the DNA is TGCGCCAGCAGCTTGCTAGGGACTGACCGTTTGCAGTATTTT. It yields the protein CASSLLGTDRLQYF. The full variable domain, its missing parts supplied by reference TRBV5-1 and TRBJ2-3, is KAGVTQTPRYLIKTRGQQVTLSCSPISGHRSVSWYQQTPGQGLQFLFEYFSETQRNKGNFPGRFSGRQFSNSRSEMNVSTLELGDSALYLCASSLLGTDRLQYFGPGTRLTVL.

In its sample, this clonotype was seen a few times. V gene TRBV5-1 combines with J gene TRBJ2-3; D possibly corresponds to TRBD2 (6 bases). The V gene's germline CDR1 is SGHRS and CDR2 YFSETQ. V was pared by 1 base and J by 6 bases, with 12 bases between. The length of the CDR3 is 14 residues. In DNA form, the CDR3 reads TGCGCCAGCAGCTTGCCATCCGGGAGCGATACGCAGTATTTT. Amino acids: CASSLPSGSDTQYF. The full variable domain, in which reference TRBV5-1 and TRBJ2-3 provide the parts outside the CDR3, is KAGVTQTPRYLIKTRGQQVTLSCSPISGHRSVSWYQQTPGQGLQFLFEYFSETQRNKGNFPGRFSGRQFSNSRSEMNVSTLELGDSALYLCASSLPSGSDTQYFGPGTRLTVL.

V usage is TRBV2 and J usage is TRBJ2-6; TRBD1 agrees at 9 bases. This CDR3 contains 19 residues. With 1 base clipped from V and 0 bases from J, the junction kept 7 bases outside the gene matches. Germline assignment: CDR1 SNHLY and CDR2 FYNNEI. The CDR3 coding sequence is TGTGCCAGCAGTGAAGTGTACAGGGGGCTTAGCTCTGGGGCCAACGTCCTGACTTTC. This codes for CASSEVYRGLSSGANVLTF.